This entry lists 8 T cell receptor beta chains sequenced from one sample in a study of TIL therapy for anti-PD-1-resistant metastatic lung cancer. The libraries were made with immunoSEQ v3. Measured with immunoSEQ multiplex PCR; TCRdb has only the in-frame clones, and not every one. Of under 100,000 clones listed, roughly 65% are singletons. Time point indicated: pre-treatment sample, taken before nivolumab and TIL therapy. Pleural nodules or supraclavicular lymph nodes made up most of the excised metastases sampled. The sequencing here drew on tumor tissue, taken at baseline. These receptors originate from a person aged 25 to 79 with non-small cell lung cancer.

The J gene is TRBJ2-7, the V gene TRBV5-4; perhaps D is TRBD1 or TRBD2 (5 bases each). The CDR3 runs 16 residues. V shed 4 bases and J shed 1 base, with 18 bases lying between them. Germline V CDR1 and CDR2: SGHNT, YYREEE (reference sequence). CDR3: CASSPVGPARSYEQYF. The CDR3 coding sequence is TGTGCCAGCAGCCCGGTGGGACCCGCCCGTTCCTACGAGCAGTACTTC. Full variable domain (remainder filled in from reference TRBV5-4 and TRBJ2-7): ETGVTQSPTHLIKTRGQQVTLRCSSQSGHNTVSWYQQALGQGPQFIFQYYREEENGRGNFPPRFSGLQFPNYSSELNVNALELDDSALYLCASSPVGPARSYEQYFGPGTRLTVT.

CDR3 amino acids: CAGKGAQKTQYF. CDR3 nucleotides: TGTGCCGGCAAGGGGGCGCAGAAGACCCAGTACTTC. The chain couples TRBV30 to TRBJ2-5; 7 nucleotides align to TRBD1. The CDR3 covers 12 residues. Per germline, CDR1 GTSNPN and CDR2 SVGIG (reference sequence). V was pared by 8 bases and J by 6 bases, with 9 bases of the junction left unmatched.

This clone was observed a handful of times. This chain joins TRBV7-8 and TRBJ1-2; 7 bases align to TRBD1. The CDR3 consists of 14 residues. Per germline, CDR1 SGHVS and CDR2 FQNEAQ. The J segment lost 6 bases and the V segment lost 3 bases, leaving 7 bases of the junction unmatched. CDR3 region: CASSFRDRVHGYTF. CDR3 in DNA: TGTGCCAGCAGCTTCCGTGACAGGGTACATGGCTACACCTTC. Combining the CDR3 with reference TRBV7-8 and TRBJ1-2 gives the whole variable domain GAGVSQSPRYKVAKRGQDVALRCDPISGHVSLFWYQQALGQGPEFLTYFQNEAQLDKSGLPSDRFFAERPEGSVSTLKIQRTQQEDSAVYLCASSFRDRVHGYTFGSGTRLTVV.

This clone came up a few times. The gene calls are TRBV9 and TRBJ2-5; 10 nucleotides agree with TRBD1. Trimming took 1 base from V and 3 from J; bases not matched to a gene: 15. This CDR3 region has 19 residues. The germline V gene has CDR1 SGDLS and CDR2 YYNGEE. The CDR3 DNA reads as TGTGCCAGCAGCGTACACACCAATCCCGGGACAGGGGCCGAAGAGACCCAGTACTTC. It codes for CASSVHTNPGTGAEETQYF.

CDR3 amino acids: CASRIGRDRELIGELFF. The CDR3 DNA follows: TGTGCCAGTAGGATTGGCCGGGACAGGGAATTAATCGGGGAGCTGTTTTTT. The V and J genes are TRBV19 and TRBJ2-2; 9 nucleotides align to TRBD1. The CDR3 has 17 residues. Germline CDR1 is LNHDA and CDR2 is SQIVND (reference sequence). With 6 bases clipped from V and 7 bases from J, the junction kept 15 bases outside the gene matches.

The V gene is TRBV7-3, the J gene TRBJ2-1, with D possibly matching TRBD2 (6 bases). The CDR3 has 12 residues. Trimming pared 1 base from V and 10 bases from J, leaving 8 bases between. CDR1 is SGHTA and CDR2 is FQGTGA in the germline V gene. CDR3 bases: TGTGCCAGCAGCTTAAATCGGGGGGAGCAGTTCTTC. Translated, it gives CASSLNRGEQFF.

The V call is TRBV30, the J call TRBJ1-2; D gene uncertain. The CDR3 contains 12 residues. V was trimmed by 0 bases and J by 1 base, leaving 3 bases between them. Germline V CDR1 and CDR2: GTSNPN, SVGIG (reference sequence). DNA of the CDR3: TGTGCCTGGAGTGTACATAACTATGGCTACACCTTC. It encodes CAWSVHNYGYTF.

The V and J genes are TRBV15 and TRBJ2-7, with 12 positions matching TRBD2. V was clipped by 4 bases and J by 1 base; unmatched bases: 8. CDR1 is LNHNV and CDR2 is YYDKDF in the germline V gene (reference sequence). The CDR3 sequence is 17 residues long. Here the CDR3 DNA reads TGTGCCACCAGCACCTTTAGACTAGCGGGAGCATCCTACGAGCAGTACTTC. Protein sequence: CATSTFRLAGASYEQYF.